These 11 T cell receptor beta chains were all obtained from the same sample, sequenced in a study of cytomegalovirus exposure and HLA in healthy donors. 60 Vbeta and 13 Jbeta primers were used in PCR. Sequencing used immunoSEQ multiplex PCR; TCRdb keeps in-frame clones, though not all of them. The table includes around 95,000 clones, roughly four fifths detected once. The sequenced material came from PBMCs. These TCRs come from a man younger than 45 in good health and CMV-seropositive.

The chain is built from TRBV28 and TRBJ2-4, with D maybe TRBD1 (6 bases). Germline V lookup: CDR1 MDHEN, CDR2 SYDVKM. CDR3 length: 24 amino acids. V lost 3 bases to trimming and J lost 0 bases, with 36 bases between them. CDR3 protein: CASSFPGLGSDGDRSWGAKNIQYF. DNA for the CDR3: TGTGCCAGCAGTTTCCCCGGGCTGGGGAGCGACGGTGACAGGTCCTGGGGAGCCAAAAACATTCAGTACTTC.

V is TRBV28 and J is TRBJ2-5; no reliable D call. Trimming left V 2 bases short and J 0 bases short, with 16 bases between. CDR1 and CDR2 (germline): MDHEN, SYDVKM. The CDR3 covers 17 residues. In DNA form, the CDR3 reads TGTGCCAGCAGTTTACGCACGACTTACCGGTACCAAGAGACCCAGTACTTC. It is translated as CASSLRTTYRYQETQYF.

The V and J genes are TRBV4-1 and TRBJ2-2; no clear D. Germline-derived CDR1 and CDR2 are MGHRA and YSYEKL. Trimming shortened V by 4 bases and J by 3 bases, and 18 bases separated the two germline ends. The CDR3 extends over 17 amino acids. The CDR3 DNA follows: TGCGCCAGCAGCCTAGGTGACATCGTCCAGGACACCGGGGAGCTGTTTTTT. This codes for CASSLGDIVQDTGELFF.

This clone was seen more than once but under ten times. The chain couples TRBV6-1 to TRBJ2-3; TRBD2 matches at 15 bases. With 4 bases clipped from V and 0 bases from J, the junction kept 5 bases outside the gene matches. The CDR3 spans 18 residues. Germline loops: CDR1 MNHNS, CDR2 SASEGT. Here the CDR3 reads CASSGGLAGGTSTDTQYF. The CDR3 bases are TGTGCCAGCAGTGGGGGACTAGCGGGAGGTACCAGCACAGATACGCAGTATTTT.

The CDR3 loop is CAISEYRNTEAFF. The CDR3 DNA is TGTGCCATCAGTGAGTACAGGAACACTGAAGCTTTCTTT. This chain links TRBV10-3 with TRBJ1-1, with D uncertain. CDR1 and CDR2 (germline): ENHRY, SYGVKD. The V gene lost 1 base and the J gene lost 1 base, with 4 bases spanning the gap. This CDR3 is 13 amino acids long.

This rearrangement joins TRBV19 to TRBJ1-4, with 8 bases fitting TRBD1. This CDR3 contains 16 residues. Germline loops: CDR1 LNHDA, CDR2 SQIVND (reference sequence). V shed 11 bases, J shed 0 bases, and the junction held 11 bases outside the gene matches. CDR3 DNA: TGTGCCTGCCGGGACAGGAGACAAGCAACTAATGAAAAACTGTTTTTT. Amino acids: CACRDRRQATNEKLFF.

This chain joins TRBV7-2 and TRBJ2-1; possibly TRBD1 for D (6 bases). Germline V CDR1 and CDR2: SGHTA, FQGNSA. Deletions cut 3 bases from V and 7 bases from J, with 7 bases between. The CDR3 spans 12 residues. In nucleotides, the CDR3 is TGTGCCAGCAGCTTGAGGGGGAATGAGCAGTTCTTC. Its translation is CASSLRGNEQFF.

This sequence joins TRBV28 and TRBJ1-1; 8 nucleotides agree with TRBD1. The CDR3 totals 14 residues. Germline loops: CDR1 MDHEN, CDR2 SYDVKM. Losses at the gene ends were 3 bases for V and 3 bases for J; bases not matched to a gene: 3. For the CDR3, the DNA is TGTGCCAGCAGTTTGGACAGGGCGGACACTGAAGCTTTCTTT. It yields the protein CASSLDRADTEAFF.

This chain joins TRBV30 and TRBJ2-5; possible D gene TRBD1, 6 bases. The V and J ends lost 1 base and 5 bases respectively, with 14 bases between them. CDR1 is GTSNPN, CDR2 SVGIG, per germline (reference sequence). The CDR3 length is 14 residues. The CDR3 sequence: CAWSGTALGETQYF. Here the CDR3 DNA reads TGTGCCTGGAGTGGGACAGCCCTGGGGGAGACCCAGTACTTC.

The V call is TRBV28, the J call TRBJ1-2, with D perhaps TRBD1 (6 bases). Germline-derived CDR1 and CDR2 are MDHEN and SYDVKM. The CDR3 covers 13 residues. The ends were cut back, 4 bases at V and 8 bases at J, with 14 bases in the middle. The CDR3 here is CASSYGQIFGYTF. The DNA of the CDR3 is TGTGCCAGCAGTTATGGACAGATATTCGGCTACACCTTC.

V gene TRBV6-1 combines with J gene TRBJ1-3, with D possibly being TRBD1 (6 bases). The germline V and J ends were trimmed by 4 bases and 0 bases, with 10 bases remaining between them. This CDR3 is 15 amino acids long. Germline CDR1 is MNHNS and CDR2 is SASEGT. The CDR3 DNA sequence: TGTGCCAGCAGTGCACAGGGCTACTCTGGAAACACCATATATTTT. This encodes CASSAQGYSGNTIYF.